The clone carrying this T cell receptor (beta chain) was seen only once. Its matching antigen is unknown. Resections took place in Japan or China from the mid-2010s to the late 2010s. This record comes from a study of immune evolution from preneoplasia to lung adenocarcinoma. About the research overall: HLA loss of heterozygosity: less than 9% AIS, about 15% MIA, more than 25% ADC, none AAH. Study results and limitations: Top clone frequencies peaked in normal lung, apparently declining through invasive adenocarcinoma. Normal lung had highest clonality; later lesions appeared denser, more diverse.

Produced via immunoSEQ multiplex PCR; TCRdb's table is partial and in-frame only. The profile shows about 21,000 clones, less than 80% of them singletons. CDR3 length equals 14 residues. The J segment lost 3 bases and the V segment lost 3 bases, leaving 1 base of the junction unmatched. CDR1 and CDR2 from the germline V gene are SGDLS and YYNGEE. The sequenced sample consisted of FFPE invasive lung adenocarcinoma tissue. The chain uses TRBV9 and TRBJ2-7, with TRBD2 matching 12 bases. The receptor's source is a person between 55 and 69 years old with lung adenocarcinoma. The CDR3 loop is CASSETSGGYEQYF. CDR3 in DNA: TGTGCCAGCAGCGAGACTAGCGGGGGCTACGAGCAGTACTTC.